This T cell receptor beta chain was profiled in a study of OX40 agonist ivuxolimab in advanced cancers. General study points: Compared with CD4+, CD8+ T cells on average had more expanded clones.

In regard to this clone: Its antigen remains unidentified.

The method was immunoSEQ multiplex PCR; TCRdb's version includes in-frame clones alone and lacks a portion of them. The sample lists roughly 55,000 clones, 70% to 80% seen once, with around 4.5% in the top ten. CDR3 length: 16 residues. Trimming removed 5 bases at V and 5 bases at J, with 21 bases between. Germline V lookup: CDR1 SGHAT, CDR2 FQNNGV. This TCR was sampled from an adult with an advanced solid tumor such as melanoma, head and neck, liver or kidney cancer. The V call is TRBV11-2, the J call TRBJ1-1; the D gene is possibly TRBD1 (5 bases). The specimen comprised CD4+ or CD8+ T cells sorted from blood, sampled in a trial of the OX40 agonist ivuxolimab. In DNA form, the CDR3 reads TGTGCCAGCAGCCGGCAAGTCCAGGGATTAGGGACTGAAGCTTTCTTT. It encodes CASSRQVQGLGTEAFF.